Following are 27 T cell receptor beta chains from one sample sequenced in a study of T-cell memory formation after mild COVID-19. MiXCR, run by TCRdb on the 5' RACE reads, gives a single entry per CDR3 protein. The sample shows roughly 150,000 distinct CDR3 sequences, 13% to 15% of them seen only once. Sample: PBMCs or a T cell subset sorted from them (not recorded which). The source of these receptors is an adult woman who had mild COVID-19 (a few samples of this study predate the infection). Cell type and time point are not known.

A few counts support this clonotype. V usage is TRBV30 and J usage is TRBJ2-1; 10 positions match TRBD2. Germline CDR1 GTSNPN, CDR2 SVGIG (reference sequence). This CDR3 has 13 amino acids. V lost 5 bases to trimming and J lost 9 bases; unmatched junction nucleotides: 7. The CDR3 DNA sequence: TGTGCCTGGGAGCGGGGGGGCCCGGGTGAGCAGTTCTTC. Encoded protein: CAWERGGPGEQFF.

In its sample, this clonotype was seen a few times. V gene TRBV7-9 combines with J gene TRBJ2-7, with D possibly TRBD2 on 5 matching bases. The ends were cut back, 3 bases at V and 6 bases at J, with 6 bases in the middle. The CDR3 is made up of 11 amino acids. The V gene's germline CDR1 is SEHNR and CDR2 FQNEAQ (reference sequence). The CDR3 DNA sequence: TGTGCCAGCAGCTTTGGACTCGAGCAGTACTTC. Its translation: CASSFGLEQYF.

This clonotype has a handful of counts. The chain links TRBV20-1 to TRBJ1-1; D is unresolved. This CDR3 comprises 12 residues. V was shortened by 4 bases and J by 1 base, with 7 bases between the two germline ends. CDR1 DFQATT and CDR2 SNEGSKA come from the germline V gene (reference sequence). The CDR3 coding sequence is TGCAGTGCTATTGACACGAACACTGAAGCTTTCTTT. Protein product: CSAIDTNTEAFF.

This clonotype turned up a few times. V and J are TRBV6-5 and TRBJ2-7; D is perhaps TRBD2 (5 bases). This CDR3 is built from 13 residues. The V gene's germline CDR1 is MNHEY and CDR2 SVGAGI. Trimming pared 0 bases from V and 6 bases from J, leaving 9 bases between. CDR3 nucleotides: TGTGCCAGCAGTTACTCGACTAAATTCGAGCAGTACTTC. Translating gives CASSYSTKFEQYF.

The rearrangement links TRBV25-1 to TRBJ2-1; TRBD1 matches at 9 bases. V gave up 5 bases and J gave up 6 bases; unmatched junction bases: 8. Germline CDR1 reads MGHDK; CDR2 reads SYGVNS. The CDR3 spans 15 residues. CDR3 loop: CASSSTGGSGNEQFF. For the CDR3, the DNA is TGTGCCAGCAGTTCTACAGGGGGCTCTGGCAATGAGCAGTTCTTC.

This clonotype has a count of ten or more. CDR3 bases: TGCGCCAGCAGCTCCTGGGACGTCACCGGGGAGCTGTTTTTT. Its translation: CASSSWDVTGELFF. V gene TRBV5-1 combines with J gene TRBJ2-2, with D tentatively TRBD1 or TRBD2 (5 bases each). This CDR3 contains 14 residues. Between the trimmed V and J ends, which lost 3 bases and 4 bases, there was a span of 10 bases. Germline values: CDR1 SGHRS, CDR2 YFSETQ.

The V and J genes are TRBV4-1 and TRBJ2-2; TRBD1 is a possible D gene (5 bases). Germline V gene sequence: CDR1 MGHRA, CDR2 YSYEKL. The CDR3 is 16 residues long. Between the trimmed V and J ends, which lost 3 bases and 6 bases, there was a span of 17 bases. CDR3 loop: CASSQLGQGWAGELFF. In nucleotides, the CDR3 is TGCGCCAGCAGCCAGCTCGGTCAGGGATGGGCCGGGGAGCTGTTTTTT.

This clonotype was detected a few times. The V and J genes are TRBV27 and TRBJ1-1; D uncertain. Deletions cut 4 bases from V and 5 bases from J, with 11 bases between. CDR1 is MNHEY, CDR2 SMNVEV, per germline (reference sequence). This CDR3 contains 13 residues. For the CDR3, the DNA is TGTGCCAGCAGTTCGGGTTCGACTACTGAAGCTTTCTTT. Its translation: CASSSGSTTEAFF.

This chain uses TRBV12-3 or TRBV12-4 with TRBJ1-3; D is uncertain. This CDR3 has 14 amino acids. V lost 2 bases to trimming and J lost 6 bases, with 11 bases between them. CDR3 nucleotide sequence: TGTGCCAGCAGTTTAAACTGGTCGGAAAACACCATATATTTT. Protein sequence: CASSLNWSENTIYF.

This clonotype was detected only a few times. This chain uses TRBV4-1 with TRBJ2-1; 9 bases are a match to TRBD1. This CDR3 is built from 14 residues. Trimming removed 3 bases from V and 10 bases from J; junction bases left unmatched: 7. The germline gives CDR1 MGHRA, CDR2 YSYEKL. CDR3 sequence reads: CASSHGTGWYEQFF. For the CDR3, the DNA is TGCGCCAGCAGCCACGGGACAGGGTGGTACGAGCAGTTCTTC.

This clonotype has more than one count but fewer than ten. The CDR3 here is CASSPVTGSGTEAFF. CDR3 nucleotide sequence: TGCGCCAGCAGCCCGGTAACAGGGAGCGGGACTGAAGCTTTCTTT. This chain connects TRBV4-1 to TRBJ1-1; D perhaps matches TRBD1 (6 bases). The germline V gene has CDR1 MGHRA and CDR2 YSYEKL. The CDR3 has 15 residues. V was clipped by 4 bases and J by 5 bases, with 17 bases between them.

CDR3 sequence (DNA): TGTGCCAGCAGTCCGCGGACAGGATCCATTTACGAGCAGTACTTC. It encodes CASSPRTGSIYEQYF. This rearrangement joins TRBV12-3 or TRBV12-4 to TRBJ2-7; TRBD1 matches at 7 bases. CDR3 size: 15 residues. V dropped 5 bases and J dropped 4; count of bases not matched to a gene: 11.

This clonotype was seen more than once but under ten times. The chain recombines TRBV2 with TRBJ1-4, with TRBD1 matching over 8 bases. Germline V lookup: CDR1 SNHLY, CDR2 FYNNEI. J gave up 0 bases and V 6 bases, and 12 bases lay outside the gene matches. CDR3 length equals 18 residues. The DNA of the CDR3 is TGTGCCAGCAGCGAGGATGGGGACAGGCCCACAACTAATGAAAAACTGTTTTTT. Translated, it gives CASSEDGDRPTTNEKLFF.

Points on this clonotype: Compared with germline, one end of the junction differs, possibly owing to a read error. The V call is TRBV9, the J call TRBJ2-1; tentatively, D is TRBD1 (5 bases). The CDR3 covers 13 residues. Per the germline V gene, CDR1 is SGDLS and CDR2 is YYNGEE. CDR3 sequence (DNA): TGTGCCAGCAGCACTCAGGGATTGACACCGATGGTCTTC. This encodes CASSTQGLTPMVF. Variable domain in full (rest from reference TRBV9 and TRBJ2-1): DSGVTQTPKHLITATGQRVTLRCSPRSGDLSVYWYQQSLDQGLQFLIQYYNGEERAKGNILERFSAQQFPDLHSELNLSSLELGDSALYFCASSTQGLTPMVFGPGTRLTVL.

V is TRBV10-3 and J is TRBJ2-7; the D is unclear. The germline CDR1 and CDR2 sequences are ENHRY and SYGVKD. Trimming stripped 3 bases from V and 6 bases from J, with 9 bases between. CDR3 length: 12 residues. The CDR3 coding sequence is TGTGCCATCAGTGAAGGTGGATCCGAGCAGTACTTC. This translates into CAISEGGSEQYF.

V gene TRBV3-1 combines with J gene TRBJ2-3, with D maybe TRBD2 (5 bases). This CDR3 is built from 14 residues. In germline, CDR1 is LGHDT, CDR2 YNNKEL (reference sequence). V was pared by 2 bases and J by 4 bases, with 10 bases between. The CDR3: CASSQQLEADTQYF. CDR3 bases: TGTGCCAGCAGCCAACAACTAGAGGCAGATACGCAGTATTTT.

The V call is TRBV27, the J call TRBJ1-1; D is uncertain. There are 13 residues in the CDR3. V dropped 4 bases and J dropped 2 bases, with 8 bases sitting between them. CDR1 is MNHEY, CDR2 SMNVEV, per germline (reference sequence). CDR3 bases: TGTGCCAGCAGTTATGGCGGTAACACTGAAGCTTTCTTT. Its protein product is CASSYGGNTEAFF.

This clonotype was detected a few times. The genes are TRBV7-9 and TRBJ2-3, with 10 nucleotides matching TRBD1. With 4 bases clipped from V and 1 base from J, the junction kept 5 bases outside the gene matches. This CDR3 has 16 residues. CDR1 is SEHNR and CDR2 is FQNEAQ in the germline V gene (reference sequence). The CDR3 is CASSSTGGLGTDTQYF. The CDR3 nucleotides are TGTGCCAGCAGCTCGACAGGGGGCCTTGGCACAGATACGCAGTATTTT.

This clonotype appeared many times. For the CDR3, the DNA is TGCGCCAGCAGCTTGGGCCCCCGGACGGGGTTTTATAGCAATCAGCCCCAGCATTTT. It specifies CASSLGPRTGFYSNQPQHF. The rearrangement links TRBV5-1 to TRBJ1-5; D gene unclear. Germline loops: CDR1 SGHRS, CDR2 YFSETQ. V was pared by 0 bases and J by 0 bases, with 19 bases between. The CDR3 has 19 amino acids.

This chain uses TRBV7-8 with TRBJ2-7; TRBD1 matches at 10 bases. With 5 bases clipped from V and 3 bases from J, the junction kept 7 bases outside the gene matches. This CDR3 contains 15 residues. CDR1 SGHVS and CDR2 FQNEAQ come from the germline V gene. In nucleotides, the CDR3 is TGTGCCAGCAGCCTTCGGACAGGGGGATTCTACGAGCAGTACTTC. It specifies CASSLRTGGFYEQYF. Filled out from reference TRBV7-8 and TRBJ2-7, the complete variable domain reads GAGVSQSPRYKVAKRGQDVALRCDPISGHVSLFWYQQALGQGPEFLTYFQNEAQLDKSGLPSDRFFAERPEGSVSTLKIQRTQQEDSAVYLCASSLRTGGFYEQYFGPGTRLTVT.

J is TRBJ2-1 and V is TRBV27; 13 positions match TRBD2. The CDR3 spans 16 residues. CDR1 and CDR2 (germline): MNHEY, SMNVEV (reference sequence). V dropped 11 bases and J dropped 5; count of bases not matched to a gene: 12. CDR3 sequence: CASYRRTSGGDNEQFF. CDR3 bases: TGTGCCTCCTACCGTCGGACTAGCGGGGGAGACAATGAGCAGTTCTTC.

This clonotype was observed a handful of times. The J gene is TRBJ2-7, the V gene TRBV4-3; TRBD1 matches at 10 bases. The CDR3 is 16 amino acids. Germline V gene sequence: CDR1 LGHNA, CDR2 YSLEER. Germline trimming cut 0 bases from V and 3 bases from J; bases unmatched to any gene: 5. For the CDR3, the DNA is TGCGCCAGCAGCCAAGATAGAGGACAGGGGGGCTACGAGCAGTACTTC. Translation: CASSQDRGQGGYEQYF.

CDR3: CATSREQGVRYF. The CDR3 nucleotides are TGTGCCACCAGCAGAGAACAGGGGGTTCGGTACTTC. The chain is built from TRBV15 and TRBJ2-7, with 8 nucleotides matching TRBD1. The trim removed 0 bases at V and 12 bases at J, leaving 4 bases unmatched. In germline, CDR1 is LNHNV, CDR2 YYDKDF (reference sequence). The CDR3 is made up of 12 amino acids.

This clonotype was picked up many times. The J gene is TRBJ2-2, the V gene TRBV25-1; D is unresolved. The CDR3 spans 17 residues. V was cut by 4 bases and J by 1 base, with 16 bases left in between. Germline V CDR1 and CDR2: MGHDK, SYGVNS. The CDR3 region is CASSVGYRLLNTGELFF. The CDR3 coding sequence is TGTGCCAGCAGTGTGGGGTACAGATTGCTGAACACCGGGGAGCTGTTTTTT.

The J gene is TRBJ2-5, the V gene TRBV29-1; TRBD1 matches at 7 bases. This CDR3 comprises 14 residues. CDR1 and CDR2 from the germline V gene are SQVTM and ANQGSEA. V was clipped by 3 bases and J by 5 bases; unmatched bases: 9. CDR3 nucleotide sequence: TGCAGCGTTGAGCCGACAGGGCATATGGAGACCCAGTACTTC. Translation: CSVEPTGHMETQYF.

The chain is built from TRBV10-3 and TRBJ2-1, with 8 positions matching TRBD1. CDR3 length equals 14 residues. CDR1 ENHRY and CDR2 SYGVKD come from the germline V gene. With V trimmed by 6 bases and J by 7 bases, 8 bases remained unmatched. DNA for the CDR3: TGTGCCATCAGCCCAGGGGGCCGGATGAATGAGCAGTTCTTC. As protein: CAISPGGRMNEQFF.

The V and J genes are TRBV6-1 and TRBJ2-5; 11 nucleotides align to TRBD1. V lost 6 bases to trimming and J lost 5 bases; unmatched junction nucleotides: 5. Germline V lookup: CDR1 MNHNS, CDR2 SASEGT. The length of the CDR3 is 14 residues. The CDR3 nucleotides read TGTGCCAGCAGCGGGACAGGGGGATTGGAGACCCAGTACTTC. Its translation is CASSGTGGLETQYF.